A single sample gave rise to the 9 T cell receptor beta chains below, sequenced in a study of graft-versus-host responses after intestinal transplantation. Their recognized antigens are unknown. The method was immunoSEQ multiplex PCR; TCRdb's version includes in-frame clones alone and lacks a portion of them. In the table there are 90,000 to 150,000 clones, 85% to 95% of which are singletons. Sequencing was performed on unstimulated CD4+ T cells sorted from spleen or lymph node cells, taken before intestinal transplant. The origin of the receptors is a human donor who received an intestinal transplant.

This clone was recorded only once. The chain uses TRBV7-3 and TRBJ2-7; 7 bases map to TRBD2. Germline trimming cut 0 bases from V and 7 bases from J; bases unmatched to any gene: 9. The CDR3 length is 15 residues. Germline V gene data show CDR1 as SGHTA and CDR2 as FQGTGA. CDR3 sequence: CASSLTSGGPREQYF. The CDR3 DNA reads TGTGCCAGCAGCTTAACGTCGGGGGGACCTAGGGAGCAGTACTTC.

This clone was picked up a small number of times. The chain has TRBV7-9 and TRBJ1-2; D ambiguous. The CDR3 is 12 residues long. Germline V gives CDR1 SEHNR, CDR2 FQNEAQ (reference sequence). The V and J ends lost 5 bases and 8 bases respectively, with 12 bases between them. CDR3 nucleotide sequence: TGTGCCAGCAGCAGGCATCTCGGGGGCTACACCTTC. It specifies CASSRHLGGYTF.

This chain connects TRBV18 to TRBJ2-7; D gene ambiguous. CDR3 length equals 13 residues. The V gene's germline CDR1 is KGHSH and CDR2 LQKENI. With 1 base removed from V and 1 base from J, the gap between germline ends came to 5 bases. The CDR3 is CASSPQRSYEQYF. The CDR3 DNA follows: TGTGCCAGCTCACCACAGCGTTCCTACGAGCAGTACTTC.

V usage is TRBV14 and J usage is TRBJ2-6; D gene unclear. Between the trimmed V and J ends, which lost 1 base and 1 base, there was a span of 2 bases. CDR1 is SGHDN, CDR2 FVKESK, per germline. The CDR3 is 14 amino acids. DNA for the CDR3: TGTGCCAGCAGCCAAGGGTCTGGGGCCAACGTCCTGACTTTC. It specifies CASSQGSGANVLTF.

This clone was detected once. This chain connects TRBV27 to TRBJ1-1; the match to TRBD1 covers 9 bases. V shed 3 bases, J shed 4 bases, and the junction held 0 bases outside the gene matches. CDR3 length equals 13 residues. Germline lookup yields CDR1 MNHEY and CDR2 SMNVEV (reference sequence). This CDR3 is CASSLDRGTEAFF. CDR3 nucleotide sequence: TGTGCCAGCAGTTTGGACAGGGGCACTGAAGCTTTCTTT.

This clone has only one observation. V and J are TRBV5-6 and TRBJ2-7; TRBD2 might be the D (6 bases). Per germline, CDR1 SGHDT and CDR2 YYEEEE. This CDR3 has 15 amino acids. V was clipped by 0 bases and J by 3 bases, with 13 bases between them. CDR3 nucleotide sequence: TGTGCCAGCAGCTTGGTCGGGGGACTTTTCTACGAGCAGTACTTC. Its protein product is CASSLVGGLFYEQYF.

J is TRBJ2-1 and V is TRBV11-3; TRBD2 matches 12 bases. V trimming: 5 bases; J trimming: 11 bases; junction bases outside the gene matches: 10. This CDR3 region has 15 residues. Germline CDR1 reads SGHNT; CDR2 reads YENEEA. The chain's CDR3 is CASSRTGLAGSKQFF. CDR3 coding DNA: TGTGCCAGCAGCAGAACAGGACTAGCGGGATCCAAGCAGTTCTTC.

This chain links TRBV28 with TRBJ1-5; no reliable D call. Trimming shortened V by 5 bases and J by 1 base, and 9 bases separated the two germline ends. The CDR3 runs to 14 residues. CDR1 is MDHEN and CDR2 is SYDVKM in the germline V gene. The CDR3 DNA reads TGTGCCAGCAGTACCTACTTGAGCAATCAGCCCCAGCATTTT. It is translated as CASSTYLSNQPQHF.

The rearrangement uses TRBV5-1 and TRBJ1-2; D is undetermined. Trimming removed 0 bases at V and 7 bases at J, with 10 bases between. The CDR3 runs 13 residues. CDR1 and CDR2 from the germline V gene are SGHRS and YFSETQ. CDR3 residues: CASSLAGEGGYTF. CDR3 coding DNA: TGCGCCAGCAGCTTGGCTGGGGAGGGTGGCTACACCTTC.